The entry that follows covers one T cell receptor (beta chain) sequence. This sample was taken from a study of blood T cell repertoires in COVID-19. Sequenced by immunoSEQ multiplex PCR; TCRdb stores in-frame clones only, minus some. The profile shows over 110,000 clones, over 75% of them singletons. Participants spanned ages about 18 to 90 years and resided in over 20 US areas. Sequencing input: PBMCs or T cells enriched from blood (not recorded which). The origin of this receptor is a man between 45 and 60 years old in a cohort exposed to, infected with or recovered from COVID-19 (not recorded which).

DNA for the CDR3: TGTGCCAGCGGTTCTAGCGGACCCGGGGAGCTGTTTTTT. Its protein product is CASGSSGPGELFF. The gene calls are TRBV11-3 and TRBJ2-2, with 7 bases aligning to TRBD2. The germline V gene has CDR1 SGHNT and CDR2 YENEEA. The CDR3 has 13 amino acids. V lost 8 bases, J lost 6 bases, and 6 bases stayed unmatched.